One sample yielded the 27 T cell receptor beta chains listed below, sequenced in a study of T cells after yellow fever vaccination. TCRdb re-derived calls from the 5' RACE reads in MiXCR, one entry per CDR3 protein. Among about 130,000 distinct CDR3 sequences listed, around 7.4% were seen once. Here the sequenced sample was CD4+ T cells sorted from PBMCs, taken roughly 10 days after the first yellow fever vaccination. Receptors were obtained from a man aged 18 to 30 who received the YFV17D yellow fever vaccine.

This clonotype occurred a few times. The gene calls are TRBV5-1 and TRBJ2-1; 8 bases are shared with TRBD2. J gave up 1 base and V 5 bases, and 8 bases lay outside the gene matches. Germline-derived CDR1 and CDR2 are SGHRS and YFSETQ. The CDR3 runs 16 residues. The CDR3 reads CASRFLSGVSYNEQFF. CDR3 coding DNA: TGCGCCAGCAGGTTTCTTAGCGGGGTATCCTACAATGAGCAGTTCTTC. The full variable domain, with the rest looked up from reference TRBV5-1 and TRBJ2-1, is KAGVTQTPRYLIKTRGQQVTLSCSPISGHRSVSWYQQTPGQGLQFLFEYFSETQRNKGNFPGRFSGRQFSNSRSEMNVSTLELGDSALYLCASRFLSGVSYNEQFFGPGTRLTVL.

This clonotype was detected ten times or more. This chain links TRBV12-3 or TRBV12-4 with TRBJ1-2, with a weak D call TRBD1 (6 bases). The CDR3 consists of 13 residues. V was cut by 6 bases and J by 5 bases, with 13 bases left in between. Here the CDR3 DNA reads TGTGCCAGCAGAGAAAGGGGGTATTATGGCTACACCTTC. Amino acid sequence: CASRERGYYGYTF.

This clonotype was counted many times. V gene TRBV19 combines with J gene TRBJ2-7; D unclear. Germline V CDR1 and CDR2: LNHDA, SQIVND (reference sequence). The CDR3 has 14 amino acids. V was shortened by 7 bases and J by 5 bases, with 18 bases between the two germline ends. The CDR3 nucleotides are TGTGCCAGTAAGCTCTTCCCTCTGAGACACGAGCAGTACGTC. Its translation: CASKLFPLRHEQYV.

This clonotype was recorded at least ten times. The rearrangement links TRBV9 to TRBJ1-4; 9 nucleotides match TRBD1. This CDR3 has 14 residues. V trimming: 1 base; J trimming: 8 bases; junction bases outside the gene matches: 3. Germline lookup yields CDR1 SGDLS and CDR2 YYNGEE. The CDR3 sequence is CASSVTGGKEKLFF. CDR3 bases: TGTGCCAGCAGCGTAACAGGGGGCAAGGAAAAACTGTTTTTT. The full variable domain, completed using reference TRBV9 and TRBJ1-4, is DSGVTQTPKHLITATGQRVTLRCSPRSGDLSVYWYQQSLDQGLQFLIQYYNGEERAKGNILERFSAQQFPDLHSELNLSSLELGDSALYFCASSVTGGKEKLFFGSGTQLSVL.

In this sample, this clonotype turned up many times. The chain links TRBV7-2 to TRBJ2-7; 9 bases map to TRBD1. CDR1 and CDR2 from the germline V gene are SGHTA and FQGNSA. With V trimmed by 3 bases and J by 5 bases, 2 bases remained unmatched. The CDR3 contains 13 residues. In DNA form, the CDR3 reads TGTGCCAGCAGCTTTACAGGGGGCAACGAGCAGTACTTC. Amino acids: CASSFTGGNEQYF.

This clonotype was seen at least ten times. This rearrangement joins TRBV20-1 to TRBJ1-1; D is perhaps TRBD1 (5 bases). Between the trimmed V and J ends, which lost 4 bases and 10 bases, there was a span of 10 bases. This CDR3 region has 10 residues. CDR1 is DFQATT and CDR2 is SNEGSKA in the germline V gene (reference sequence). CDR3 bases: TGCAGTGCTATCCCGGGGGTAGCTTTCTTT. This encodes CSAIPGVAFF.

This clonotype has at least ten counts. The chain couples TRBV24-1 to TRBJ2-1, with 13 bases matching TRBD2. CDR1 is KGHDR and CDR2 is SFDVKD in the germline V gene. The CDR3 has 15 residues. Losses at the gene ends were 5 bases for V and 8 bases for J; bases not matched to a gene: 5. For the CDR3, the DNA is TGTGCCACCAGTGTCGGACTAGCGGGGGACTATGAGCAGTTCTTC. It specifies CATSVGLAGDYEQFF.

The chain has TRBV2 and TRBJ1-4; 7 nucleotides align to TRBD1. There are 14 residues in the CDR3. Germline-derived CDR1 and CDR2 are SNHLY and FYNNEI. J gave up 8 bases and V 2 bases, and 5 bases lay outside the gene matches. The CDR3 protein is CASSESRQGEKLFF. The CDR3 DNA follows: TGTGCCAGCAGTGAATCAAGACAGGGAGAAAAACTGTTTTTT.

At least ten counts were recorded for this clonotype. This sequence joins TRBV5-6 and TRBJ2-3; D is unresolved. CDR1 is SGHDT, CDR2 YYEEEE, per germline. Trimming cost V 4 bases and J 2 bases, with 11 bases left between them. The CDR3 loop spans 14 amino acids. The CDR3 nucleotides read TGTGCCAGCAGCACCGGGTCCTACACAGATACGCAGTATTTT. Translation: CASSTGSYTDTQYF.

There are many counts of this clonotype. The chain employs TRBV20-1 and TRBJ1-2; 9 bases align to TRBD1. Germline V lookup: CDR1 DFQATT, CDR2 SNEGSKA (reference sequence). CDR3 length: 12 residues. With V trimmed by 5 bases and J by 4 bases, 2 bases remained unmatched. As DNA, the CDR3 is TGCAGTGCTCCGACAGGGGGCTATGGCTACACCTTC. As protein: CSAPTGGYGYTF.

This clonotype appeared a single time. This may come from a read error, since a much larger clone is one base off. The rearrangement joins TRBV5-5 to TRBJ2-2; tentatively, D is TRBD2 (5 bases). CDR3 length: 16 residues. With 4 bases removed from V and 4 bases from J, the gap between germline ends came to 17 bases. Germline-derived CDR1 and CDR2 are SGHKS and YYEKEE (reference sequence). The CDR3 nucleotides are TGTGCCAGCAGCGGCCCCAGTCGGGGTGGCACCGGGGAGCTGTTTTTT. Translated, it gives CASSGPSRGGTGELFF.

This clonotype was found a few times. The CDR3 sequence is CASSEGGRSNQPQHF. The CDR3 DNA sequence: TGTGCCAGTAGTGAAGGGGGTCGGAGCAATCAGCCCCAGCATTTT. The chain links TRBV19 to TRBJ1-5; D may be TRBD1 (6 bases). With 5 bases removed from V and 1 base from J, the gap between germline ends came to 12 bases. Germline CDR1 reads LNHDA; CDR2 reads SQIVND (reference sequence). The CDR3 contains 15 residues.

This clonotype was counted many times. This chain connects TRBV4-3 to TRBJ1-4; D gene uncertain. The CDR3 is made up of 15 amino acids. V gave up 4 bases and J gave up 5 bases, with 14 bases separating them. The germline V gene encodes CDR1 LGHNA and CDR2 YSLEER. CDR3 in amino acids: CASSRRVNLNEKLFF. DNA for the CDR3: TGCGCCAGCAGCCGAAGAGTAAACTTAAATGAAAAACTGTTTTTT.

This clonotype was counted a few times. The chain recombines TRBV19 with TRBJ1-1; possibly TRBD1 for D (6 bases). The V end lost 10 bases, the J end lost 4 bases, and 19 bases lay between the germline ends. Per the germline V gene, CDR1 is LNHDA and CDR2 is SQIVND (reference sequence). This CDR3 has 14 residues. CDR3 residues: CATIVQGGGTEAFF. CDR3 DNA sequence: TGTGCCACTATCGTCCAGGGAGGGGGCACTGAAGCTTTCTTT.

This clonotype was counted ten times or more. The V gene is TRBV7-9, the J gene TRBJ2-2; D gene ambiguous. The CDR3 is 16 amino acids. In germline, CDR1 is SEHNR, CDR2 FQNEAQ (reference sequence). Trimming stripped 7 bases from V and 1 base from J, with 16 bases between. The CDR3 here is CASTPRRQKNTGELFF. The CDR3 DNA is TGTGCCAGCACCCCGCGTAGGCAGAAGAACACCGGGGAGCTGTTTTTT.

The chain employs TRBV5-4 and TRBJ2-1; TRBD2 aligns across 8 bases. CDR1 SGHNT and CDR2 YYREEE come from the germline V gene (reference sequence). The junction had 14 bases not matched to a gene; V was cut back by 3 bases and J by 9 bases. The CDR3 loop spans 16 amino acids. The CDR3 sequence is CASSSGLAIFFGEQFF. The CDR3, as DNA: TGTGCCAGCAGCTCCGGACTAGCCATTTTCTTTGGTGAGCAGTTCTTC.

V usage is TRBV7-2 and J usage is TRBJ1-5; no reliable D call. Between the trimmed V and J ends, which lost 3 bases and 0 bases, there was a span of 12 bases. CDR1 and CDR2 (germline): SGHTA, FQGNSA. This CDR3 comprises 16 residues. CDR3 protein: CASSFSTGSSNQPQHF. The CDR3 DNA reads as TGTGCCAGCAGCTTTTCCACGGGTTCTAGCAATCAGCCCCAGCATTTT.

This clonotype has only a few counts. CDR3 sequence (DNA): TGTGCCAGCAGCTTAGAGGCCTTTTCGAGCTCCTACGAGCAGTACTTC. Translated, it gives CASSLEAFSSSYEQYF. V gene TRBV13 combines with J gene TRBJ2-7; D not certain. Germline V CDR1 and CDR2: PRHDT, FYEKMQ (reference sequence). V was clipped by 1 base and J by 0 bases, with 13 bases between them. The length of the CDR3 is 16 residues.

This clonotype was picked up many times. The rearrangement joins TRBV6-2 or TRBV6-3 to TRBJ1-6, with TRBD1 matching over 8 bases. The CDR3 has 13 amino acids. Trimming cost V 7 bases and J 7 bases; bases outside gene matches: 3. From germline, CDR1 is MNHEY and CDR2 SVGEGT. Here the CDR3 DNA reads TGTGCCAGCACCCGACAGGGGAATTCACCCCTCCACTTT. It specifies CASTRQGNSPLHF.

This clonotype was observed at least ten times. V usage is TRBV7-8 and J usage is TRBJ1-1; D is perhaps TRBD1 (5 bases). The CDR3 sequence is 15 residues long. Germline CDR1 is SGHVS and CDR2 is FQNEAQ. V dropped 6 bases and J dropped 3 bases, with 17 bases sitting between them. Written as DNA, the CDR3 is TGTGCCAGCAGTCCCAGGGAGGGGTACTACACTGAAGCTTTCTTT. Translation: CASSPREGYYTEAFF.

This clonotype appeared many times. The genes are TRBV7-2 and TRBJ2-1; D is ambiguous. Trimming took off 3 bases at V and 8 bases at J, with 14 bases between the two ends. CDR1 SGHTA and CDR2 FQGNSA come from the germline V gene. CDR3 size: 14 residues. The CDR3 DNA reads TGTGCCAGCAGCTTCTCCCCACGCGGTCATGAGCAGTTCTTC. Translated: CASSFSPRGHEQFF.

The chain uses TRBV20-1 and TRBJ1-4; 10 nucleotides match TRBD1. V was clipped by 8 bases and J by 7 bases; unmatched bases: 7. The CDR3 extends over 13 amino acids. Germline V gene sequence: CDR1 DFQATT, CDR2 SNEGSKA (reference sequence). The CDR3 sequence is CSSPGQGTEKLFF. CDR3 in DNA: TGCAGTTCACCGGGACAGGGGACTGAAAAACTGTTTTTT.

This clonotype was seen ten or more times. This rearrangement joins TRBV12-3 or TRBV12-4 to TRBJ2-5; D unresolved. This CDR3 has 12 amino acids. Trimming took off 5 bases at V and 2 bases at J, with 6 bases between the two ends. The CDR3 sequence: CASSTRQETQYF. The CDR3 DNA reads as TGTGCCAGCAGTACACGACAAGAGACCCAGTACTTC.

In this sample, this clonotype turned up many times. This chain uses TRBV20-1 with TRBJ2-7; TRBD1 matches at 10 bases. CDR1 is DFQATT and CDR2 is SNEGSKA in the germline V gene (reference sequence). V was pared by 4 bases and J by 5 bases, with 5 bases of the junction left unmatched. The CDR3 extends over 13 amino acids. CDR3 DNA sequence: TGCAGTGCTATCGGGACAGGGGACCACGAGCAGTACTTC. Protein: CSAIGTGDHEQYF.

This clonotype has only a few counts. The rearrangement joins TRBV24-1 to TRBJ2-2, with D perhaps TRBD2 (6 bases). There are 18 residues in the CDR3. Trimming removed 0 bases from V and 1 base from J, with 14 bases in between. Looked up from germline, CDR1 is KGHDR and CDR2 is SFDVKD. CDR3 coding DNA: TGTGCCACCAGTGATTTGTTTGAGGGAGGCGGGAACACCGGGGAGCTGTTTTTT. Protein sequence: CATSDLFEGGGNTGELFF.

This chain uses TRBV11-2 with TRBJ2-7; 8 nucleotides line up with TRBD2. This CDR3 comprises 18 residues. J was trimmed by 0 bases and V by 2 bases; bases with no gene match: 12. Germline V gives CDR1 SGHAT, CDR2 FQNNGV. The CDR3, as DNA: TGTGCCAGCAGCTTAAGGGGGATTAGCGGGGCCGACTCCTACGAGCAGTACTTC. This encodes CASSLRGISGADSYEQYF.

The table lists this clonotype with many counts. This sequence joins TRBV15 and TRBJ1-2; D gene ambiguous. With 2 bases removed from V and 4 bases from J, the gap between germline ends came to 17 bases. The CDR3 loop spans 16 amino acids. From germline, CDR1 is LNHNV and CDR2 YYDKDF (reference sequence). This CDR3 is CATSRPSGGIAYGYTF. CDR3 nucleotides: TGTGCCACCAGCAGACCATCCGGTGGGATTGCCTATGGCTACACCTTC. The full variable domain, its missing parts supplied by reference TRBV15 and TRBJ1-2, is DAMVIQNPRYQVTQFGKPVTLSCSQTLNHNVMYWYQQKSSQAPKLLFHYYDKDFNNEADTPDNFQSRRPNTSFCFLDIRSPGLGDTAMYLCATSRPSGGIAYGYTFGSGTRLTVV.